The 32 T cell receptor beta chains below were found in one sample sequenced in a study of T cells in Graves' hyperthyroidism and ophthalmopathy. The CDR3 regions of TCR beta were amplified from RNA transcripts. A first-round RT-PCR of the TCR CDR3 used the HTBI primer set. TCRdb re-analysed the multiplex PCR reads in MiXCR, keeping a single row per CDR3 protein. The sample carries hundreds of thousands of distinct CDR3 sequences, 13% to 15% recorded once. The sample consisted of blood. The source is a woman aged 18-29 years with Graves' hyperthyroidism.

The table lists this clonotype with many counts. The V and J genes are TRBV27 and TRBJ2-1; 7 nucleotides align to TRBD2. Germline-derived CDR1 and CDR2 are MNHEY and SMNVEV (reference sequence). J lost 4 bases, V lost 2 bases, and 8 bases had no gene match. This CDR3 region has 16 residues. The CDR3 nucleotides read TGTGCCAGCAGTTTAACGGCGGGACTATGGTACAATGAGCAGTTCTTC. The encoded protein is CASSLTAGLWYNEQFF.

This clonotype has a count of ten or more. This chain connects TRBV18 to TRBJ2-1; D is unclear. CDR1 is KGHSH, CDR2 LQKENI, per germline. Trimming left V 2 bases short and J 7 bases short, with 9 bases between. The CDR3 loop spans 13 amino acids. The CDR3 DNA reads TGTGCCAGCTCACCAAGAGAACAGAATGAGCAGTTCTTC. Protein sequence: CASSPREQNEQFF.

This clonotype occurred many times. V and J are TRBV7-9 and TRBJ2-5; D may be TRBD2 (5 bases). V was trimmed by 8 bases and J by 5 bases, leaving 27 bases between them. There are 17 residues in the CDR3. Germline-derived CDR1 and CDR2 are SEHNR and FQNEAQ (reference sequence). CDR3 DNA sequence: TGTGCCAGCGACCCAGGAGTATTGCGGCCCGGCGGGGAGACCCAGTACTTC. It translates to CASDPGVLRPGGETQYF.

This clonotype was seen more than once but under ten times. The gene calls are TRBV5-8 and TRBJ2-1; TRBD2 aligns across 11 bases. Trimming cost V 1 base and J 0 bases; bases outside gene matches: 6. The V gene's germline CDR1 is SGHTS and CDR2 YDEGEE. The CDR3 extends over 18 amino acids. The CDR3 region is CASSLLAGGSISYNEQFF. CDR3 coding DNA: TGTGCCAGCAGCTTGCTAGCGGGAGGATCAATCTCCTACAATGAGCAGTTCTTC.

This clonotype was counted ten times or more. The chain recombines TRBV6-1 with TRBJ1-2, with D tentatively TRBD1 (5 bases). The CDR3 covers 15 residues. V gave up 3 bases and J gave up 6 bases, with 17 bases separating them. CDR1 and CDR2 (germline): MNHNS, SASEGT. This CDR3 reads CASSDPRVEPHGYTF. DNA of the CDR3: TGTGCCAGCAGTGATCCCAGGGTGGAGCCTCATGGCTACACCTTC.

This clonotype was found many times. The rearrangement joins TRBV11-3 to TRBJ2-7; TRBD1 aligns across 9 bases. CDR1 SGHNT and CDR2 YENEEA come from the germline V gene. The CDR3 sequence is 15 residues long. After removal of 3 bases from V and 3 bases from J, the junction contained 6 bases not matched to a gene. CDR3 nucleotide sequence: TGTGCCAGCAGCTTGAGGACAGGGGAGATCTACGAGCAGTACTTC. Protein: CASSLRTGEIYEQYF.

Regarding this clonotype: A junction end diverges from the germline sequence, so it may reflect a read error. This chain joins TRBV7-9 and TRBJ2-2, with D possibly being TRBD1 or TRBD2 (5 bases each). CDR3 size: 17 residues. Germline V gives CDR1 SEHNR, CDR2 FQNEAQ (reference sequence). The CDR3 protein is CASSRTSAGPNAGELFF. The CDR3 DNA reads as TGTGCCAGCAGCCGGACTTCGGCAGGGCCGAACGCCGGGGAGCTGTTTTTT.

The chain uses TRBV9 and TRBJ2-2; unclear D gene. CDR1 is SGDLS, CDR2 YYNGEE, per germline. There are 15 residues in the CDR3. V lost 2 bases, J lost 5 bases, and 13 bases lay in between. The CDR3 spells CASSVKGWETGELFF. CDR3 DNA sequence: TGTGCCAGCAGCGTTAAAGGGTGGGAAACCGGGGAGCTGTTTTTT.

This chain joins TRBV19 and TRBJ1-3; D uncertain. The CDR3 is 14 amino acids. From germline, CDR1 is LNHDA and CDR2 SQIVND (reference sequence). Trimming took 6 bases from V and 0 from J, leaving 9 bases between them. CDR3 protein: CASSTTFSGNTIYF. The CDR3 nucleotides are TGTGCCAGTAGCACGACATTCTCTGGAAACACCATATATTTT.

This clonotype was observed at least ten times. This chain connects TRBV7-2 to TRBJ2-7; D gene uncertain. Deletions cut 5 bases from V and 1 base from J, with 9 bases between. Germline V gene sequence: CDR1 SGHTA, CDR2 FQGNSA. The CDR3 has 13 amino acids. The CDR3 is CASSPALSYEQYF. The CDR3 DNA is TGTGCCAGCAGCCCCGCTCTTTCCTACGAGCAGTACTTC.

This clonotype was seen more than once but under ten times. V usage is TRBV7-8 and J usage is TRBJ2-5, with 7 bases matching TRBD2. CDR1 SGHVS and CDR2 FQNEAQ come from the germline V gene. The CDR3 has 18 amino acids. J gave up 5 bases and V 3 bases, and 18 bases lay outside the gene matches. CDR3 nucleotide sequence: TGTGCCAGCAGCTTTTCCCGGTGGACGGCCGGGGGGAAGGAGACCCAGTACTTC. Amino acid sequence: CASSFSRWTAGGKETQYF.

This clonotype was counted only a few times. The gene calls are TRBV19 and TRBJ2-1; 8 nucleotides agree with TRBD2. The junction had 8 bases not matched to a gene; V was cut back by 7 bases and J by 0 bases. CDR1 is LNHDA, CDR2 SQIVND, per germline (reference sequence). The length of the CDR3 is 16 residues. DNA of the CDR3: TGTGCCAGTAAATCGCTAGCGGGTGTCTCCTACAATGAGCAGTTCTTC. Translating it yields CASKSLAGVSYNEQFF.

This clonotype was counted at least ten times. The chain is built from TRBV20-1 and TRBJ2-7; TRBD2 agrees at 12 bases. In germline, CDR1 is DFQATT, CDR2 SNEGSKA (reference sequence). J was trimmed by 5 bases and V by 7 bases; bases with no gene match: 12. The CDR3 loop spans 15 amino acids. CDR3 sequence reads: CSVELTSGRHNEQYF. Here the CDR3 DNA reads TGCAGTGTTGAGCTGACTAGCGGGAGACACAACGAGCAGTACTTC.

This clonotype was counted ten times or more. V gene TRBV2 combines with J gene TRBJ2-7, with TRBD2 identical over 8 bases. CDR1 and CDR2 from the germline V gene are SNHLY and FYNNEI. V lost 3 bases, J lost 4 bases, and 8 bases stayed unmatched. The CDR3 loop spans 15 amino acids. CDR3 protein: CASSDRKAGVYEQYF. The CDR3 DNA follows: TGTGCCAGCAGTGATCGGAAAGCGGGAGTTTACGAGCAGTACTTC.

This chain joins TRBV7-9 and TRBJ1-1; a weak D match, TRBD1 (6 bases). Germline V lookup: CDR1 SEHNR, CDR2 FQNEAQ (reference sequence). The CDR3 is 15 amino acids. Trimming took 1 base from V and 4 from J, leaving 13 bases between them. The CDR3 coding sequence is TGTGCCAGCAGCTTAGTCGCAGGGGTGGGCACTGAAGCTTTCTTT. The encoded protein is CASSLVAGVGTEAFF.

This clonotype was detected many times. The V and J genes are TRBV10-3 and TRBJ2-7; TRBD2 aligns across 11 bases. The germline CDR1 and CDR2 sequences are ENHRY and SYGVKD. With V trimmed by 10 bases and J by 7 bases, 9 bases remained unmatched. This CDR3 has 13 residues. In DNA, the CDR3 is TGTGCCACCTTAGCGGGAGGGATGGGGGAGCAGTACTTC. Translated: CATLAGGMGEQYF.

V gene TRBV9 combines with J gene TRBJ2-1; 7 bases align to TRBD2. Germline loops: CDR1 SGDLS, CDR2 YYNGEE. The CDR3 covers 14 residues. V gave up 4 bases and J gave up 6 bases; unmatched junction bases: 7. CDR3 nucleotides: TGTGCCAGCAGCCCATGGTTAGCGGGCAATGAGCAGTTCTTC. It translates to CASSPWLAGNEQFF.

With regard to this clonotype: A much larger clone lies a single base off, so this may be a read error. CDR3 nucleotides: TGTGCCGGCAGGGGACAGCAAGAGACCCAGTACTTC. Translating gives CAGRGQQETQYF. The chain carries TRBV7-8 and TRBJ2-5; 7 bases fit TRBD1. The V gene's germline CDR1 is SGHVS and CDR2 FQNEAQ. There are 12 residues in the CDR3. The whole variable domain, remainder taken from reference TRBV7-8 and TRBJ2-5, is GAGVSQSPRYKVAKRGQDVALRCDPISGHVSLFWYQQALGQGPEFLTYFQNEAQLDKSGLPSDRFFAERPEGSVSTLKIQRTQQEDSAVYLCAGRGQQETQYFGPGTRLLVL.

The J gene is TRBJ2-3, the V gene TRBV24-1, with D uncertain. Trimming left V 6 bases short and J 11 bases short, with 14 bases between. Germline values: CDR1 KGHDR, CDR2 SFDVKD. This CDR3 is built from 12 residues. CDR3 protein: CATSNGPARQYF. Here the CDR3 DNA reads TGTGCCACCAGTAACGGACCGGCCCGGCAGTATTTT.

Note on this clonotype: Given a much more abundant clone one base away, this may be a read error. V is TRBV3-1 and J is TRBJ2-7; D perhaps matches TRBD2 (6 bases). V was cut by 4 bases and J by 1 base, with 14 bases left in between. Germline lookup yields CDR1 LGHDT and CDR2 YNNKEL (reference sequence). The CDR3 contains 15 residues. CDR3 nucleotides: TGTGCCAGCAGCCGGACCGGGACTGTGTCCTACGAGCAGTACTTC. Its protein is CASSRTGTVSYEQYF.

This clonotype was observed at least ten times. The chain links TRBV11-2 to TRBJ2-5; D unclear. Trimming removed 1 base from V and 1 base from J, with 7 bases in between. From germline, CDR1 is SGHAT and CDR2 FQNNGV. The CDR3 covers 14 residues. CDR3 DNA sequence: TGTGCCAGCAGCTTAGGCTGGGGCCAAGAGACCCAGTACTTC. Its translation: CASSLGWGQETQYF.

V usage is TRBV30 and J usage is TRBJ2-1; D uncertain. This CDR3 has 13 residues. The V end was cut by 4 bases, the J end by 0 bases, with 7 bases between. Germline V gene lookup returns CDR1 GTSNPN and CDR2 SVGIG (reference sequence). DNA of the CDR3: TGTGCCTGGACCAGGAGCTCCTACAATGAGCAGTTCTTC. This codes for CAWTRSSYNEQFF.

This clonotype was seen ten or more times. The rearrangement links TRBV28 to TRBJ2-7; 7 positions match TRBD2. CDR1 is MDHEN, CDR2 SYDVKM, per germline. The V and J ends lost 0 bases and 1 base, in that order; junction bases with no gene match: 3. The length of the CDR3 is 15 residues. The CDR3 reads CASSLWQRGSYEQYF. CDR3 nucleotide sequence: TGTGCCAGCAGTTTATGGCAGCGGGGATCCTACGAGCAGTACTTC.

This clonotype was seen only a few times. This chain links TRBV2 with TRBJ2-1; no clear D. The V gene's germline CDR1 is SNHLY and CDR2 FYNNEI. V lost 8 bases to trimming and J lost 0 bases, with 5 bases between them. The CDR3 runs 12 residues. In nucleotides, the CDR3 is TGTGCCAGCCTCAGCTCCTACAATGAGCAGTTCTTC. As protein: CASLSSYNEQFF. The whole variable domain, filled in from reference TRBV2 and TRBJ2-1, reads EPEVTQTPSHQVTQMGQEVILRCVPISNHLYFYWYRQILGQKVEFLVSFYNNEISEKSEIFDDQFSVERPDGSNFTLKIRSTKLEDSAMYFCASLSSYNEQFFGPGTRLTVL.

As regards this clonotype: Its ends do not fully match the called genes, so a read error is possible. The gene calls are TRBV28 and TRBJ2-4; weak D call: TRBD1 (6 bases). Germline V lookup: CDR1 MDHEN, CDR2 SYDVKM. This CDR3 comprises 15 residues. DNA of the CDR3: TGTGCCGGCAGTACCACAGGGATAGTCAAAAACATTCAGTACTTC. Protein sequence: CAGSTTGIVKNIQYF. Combining the CDR3 with reference TRBV28 and TRBJ2-4 gives the whole variable domain DVKVTQSSRYLVKRTGEKVFLECVQDMDHENMFWYRQDPGLGLRLIYFSYDVKMKEKGDIPEGYSVSREKKERFSLILESASTNQTSMYLCAGSTTGIVKNIQYFGAGTRLSVL.

This clonotype has ten or more counts. The chain has TRBV6-1 and TRBJ2-1, with TRBD2 identical over 9 bases. After removal of 7 bases from V and 7 bases from J, the junction contained 29 bases not matched to a gene. This CDR3 region has 21 residues. The germline V gene has CDR1 MNHNS and CDR2 SASEGT. The CDR3 nucleotides are TGTGCCAGCACCAACTCGCGGTCTAGCGGGATTGCCCTCCGGCATGGTAATGAGCAGTTCTTC. It codes for CASTNSRSSGIALRHGNEQFF.

The chain is built from TRBV5-1 and TRBJ2-1; 8 bases fit TRBD1. This CDR3 spans 16 amino acids. Germline V gene data show CDR1 as SGHRS and CDR2 as YFSETQ. The ends lost 4 bases at V and 0 bases at J; junction bases unmatched: 6. This CDR3 is CASSPGDRSSYNEQFF. As DNA, the CDR3 is TGCGCCAGCAGCCCGGGGGACAGGAGCTCCTACAATGAGCAGTTCTTC.

This clonotype has ten or more counts. V usage is TRBV14 and J usage is TRBJ2-1; 13 nucleotides match TRBD2. Germline V CDR1 and CDR2: SGHDN, FVKESK. The CDR3 spans 15 residues. After removal of 8 bases from V and 6 bases from J, the junction contained 7 bases not matched to a gene. The CDR3 spells CASSPGLAGSNEQFF. For the CDR3, the DNA is TGTGCCAGCTCACCGGGACTAGCGGGATCCAATGAGCAGTTCTTC.

This clonotype was detected only a few times. The chain links TRBV6-4 to TRBJ2-7; 7 nucleotides match TRBD1. V lost 7 bases to trimming and J lost 7 bases; unmatched junction nucleotides: 19. The CDR3 spans 16 residues. Germline CDR1 and CDR2: MRHNA and SNTAGT. The CDR3 protein is CASNDPGQPKKREQYF. CDR3 nucleotide sequence: TGTGCCAGCAACGACCCGGGACAGCCTAAAAAAAGGGAGCAGTACTTC.

In this sample, this clonotype turned up a few times. This chain links TRBV27 with TRBJ2-5, with TRBD1 matching over 10 bases. Germline CDR1 and CDR2: MNHEY and SMNVEV (reference sequence). This CDR3 spans 16 amino acids. V trimming: 3 bases; J trimming: 5 bases; junction bases outside the gene matches: 9. The CDR3 loop is CASSFRSTGGLETQYF. CDR3 sequence (DNA): TGTGCCAGCAGTTTTAGGTCGACAGGGGGCTTGGAGACCCAGTACTTC.

This clonotype was counted ten times or more. The chain joins TRBV3-1 to TRBJ1-3; D unclear. The CDR3 sequence is 14 residues long. Germline V gene lookup returns CDR1 LGHDT and CDR2 YNNKEL (reference sequence). V was shortened by 3 bases and J by 2 bases, with 8 bases between the two germline ends. In nucleotides, the CDR3 is TGTGCCAGCAGCCAGCGGGGAACTGGAAACACCATATATTTT. This encodes CASSQRGTGNTIYF.

CDR3 in amino acids: CASSLSVGKRGPTDTQYF. The DNA for the CDR3 is TGTGCCAGCAGTTTATCTGTCGGAAAGAGGGGGCCCACAGATACGCAGTATTTT. The V call is TRBV27, the J call TRBJ2-3; 7 bases fit TRBD1. The V gene's germline CDR1 is MNHEY and CDR2 SMNVEV (reference sequence). The J segment lost 2 bases and the V segment lost 0 bases, leaving 11 bases of the junction unmatched. This CDR3 is built from 18 residues.